The 13 T cell receptor beta chains below come from one sample, sequenced in a study of graft-versus-host responses after intestinal transplantation. The antigens these receptors bind are not known. Produced via immunoSEQ multiplex PCR; TCRdb's table is partial and in-frame only. The data contain more than 75,000 clones, more than 85% of them singletons. This sample comprised unstimulated CD4+ T cells sorted from spleen or lymph node cells, obtained before transplant. All receptors derive from a human donor who was the organ donor for an intestinal transplant.

This chain joins TRBV6-4 and TRBJ1-1; TRBD1 matches at 7 bases. The CDR3 totals 14 residues. Germline CDR1 MRHNA, CDR2 SNTAGT. V shed 4 bases and J 3 bases; nucleotides not matched to a gene: 5. CDR3 region: CASSAVGGYTEAFF. The CDR3 region has the DNA TGTGCCAGCAGTGCGGTAGGGGGCTACACTGAAGCTTTCTTT.

The gene calls are TRBV6-5 and TRBJ1-1; maybe TRBD1 (6 bases). CDR1 and CDR2 (germline): MNHEY, SVGAGI. Trimming stripped 5 bases from V and 5 bases from J, with 12 bases between. There are 13 residues in the CDR3. The CDR3 nucleotides read TGTGCCAGCAGTGTCAACAGGGAAACTGAAGCTTTCTTT. This translates into CASSVNRETEAFF.

The V gene is TRBV11-3, the J gene TRBJ1-2, with 7 bases matching TRBD1. The CDR3 totals 17 residues. V lost 2 bases to trimming and J lost 1 base; unmatched junction nucleotides: 10. CDR1 SGHNT and CDR2 YENEEA come from the germline V gene. The DNA of the CDR3 is TGTGCCAGCAGCTTAAAAGGCCCGGGACAGATTAACTATGGCTACACCTTC. Translated, it gives CASSLKGPGQINYGYTF. The full variable domain, with the rest looked up from reference TRBV11-3 and TRBJ1-2, is EAGVVQSPRYKIIEKKQPVAFWCNPISGHNTLYWYLQNLGQGPELLIRYENEEAVDDSQLPKDRFSAERLKGVDSTLKIQPAELGDSAVYLCASSLKGPGQINYGYTFGSGTRLTVV.

This rearrangement joins TRBV28 to TRBJ1-5; 7 bases are shared with TRBD1. This CDR3 region has 15 residues. Germline V lookup: CDR1 MDHEN, CDR2 SYDVKM. J lost 5 bases, V lost 5 bases, and 9 bases had no gene match. DNA of the CDR3: TGTGCCAGCAGTCCTCCAGGGGGACAATATCAGCCCCAGCATTTT. It specifies CASSPPGGQYQPQHF.

This clone has just one count. This chain links TRBV2 with TRBJ1-4, with D unresolved. CDR3 length equals 14 residues. V was pared by 7 bases and J by 0 bases, with 9 bases between. Germline-derived CDR1 and CDR2 are SNHLY and FYNNEI. The DNA of the CDR3 is TGTGCCAGCACCCTCGTTGCAACTAATGAAAAACTGTTTTTT. Encoded protein: CASTLVATNEKLFF.

CDR3 sequence: CAISGQGGYGYTF. As DNA, the CDR3 is TGTGCCATCAGTGGACAGGGGGGCTATGGCTACACCTTC. V is TRBV10-3 and J is TRBJ1-2, with 9 bases lining up with TRBD1. Germline CDR1 is ENHRY and CDR2 is SYGVKD. Losses at the gene ends were 4 bases for V and 4 bases for J; bases not matched to a gene: 1. CDR3 length equals 13 residues.

The V call is TRBV27, the J call TRBJ2-2; D unclear. The CDR3 covers 13 residues. Looked up from germline, CDR1 is MNHEY and CDR2 is SMNVEV (reference sequence). The germline V and J ends were trimmed by 0 bases and 7 bases, with 6 bases remaining between them. CDR3 sequence reads: CASSLSVFGELFF. In DNA form, the CDR3 reads TGTGCCAGCAGTTTATCTGTATTCGGGGAGCTGTTTTTT.

The chain links TRBV2 to TRBJ1-4, with D hard to call. CDR1 SNHLY and CDR2 FYNNEI come from the germline V gene. The CDR3 length is 14 residues. V lost 7 bases, J lost 2 bases, and 11 bases lay in between. CDR3: CASKRSLTNEKLFF. The CDR3 DNA sequence: TGTGCCAGCAAGCGGTCTCTTACTAATGAAAAACTGTTTTTT.

This sequence joins TRBV6-1 and TRBJ1-5; D is unresolved. Per the germline V gene, CDR1 is MNHNS and CDR2 is SASEGT. The CDR3 consists of 16 residues. Trimming took 0 bases from V and 2 from J, leaving 11 bases between them. The CDR3 DNA sequence: TGTGCCAGCAGTGAAGCTGCCACCGGGGGCAATCAGCCCCAGCATTTT. Its translation: CASSEAATGGNQPQHF.

The chain has TRBV11-2 and TRBJ2-4, with 9 positions matching TRBD2. The germline CDR1 and CDR2 sequences are SGHAT and FQNNGV. This CDR3 has 13 residues. J lost 9 bases, V lost 9 bases, and 9 bases had no gene match. The CDR3 DNA is TGTGCCAGTCGTGGCGGGAGGGTGGGCATTCAGTACTTC. It yields the protein CASRGGRVGIQYF.

The J gene is TRBJ1-2, the V gene TRBV6-1; D is uncertain. The length of the CDR3 is 14 residues. Germline CDR1 and CDR2: MNHNS and SASEGT. The ends were cut back, 2 bases at V and 5 bases at J, with 12 bases in the middle. Here the CDR3 DNA reads TGTGCCAGCAGTGAACCGTTGAGGGTATATGGCTACACCTTC. Protein product: CASSEPLRVYGYTF.

This sequence joins TRBV5-4 and TRBJ2-5; 8 nucleotides align to TRBD2. Losses at the gene ends were 1 base for V and 7 bases for J; bases not matched to a gene: 3. CDR3 length: 13 residues. CDR1 is SGHNT and CDR2 is YYREEE in the germline V gene (reference sequence). CDR3 coding DNA: TGTGCCAGCAGCTTGACGGGAGGGGTGACCCAGTACTTC. Translating gives CASSLTGGVTQYF.

The chain is built from TRBV18 and TRBJ2-7; 8 nucleotides agree with TRBD2. V shed 3 bases and J 3 bases; nucleotides not matched to a gene: 4. Germline V gives CDR1 KGHSH, CDR2 LQKENI. The CDR3 length is 14 residues. The CDR3 region is CASSPSAGGYEQYF. CDR3 DNA sequence: TGTGCCAGCTCACCGTCCGCGGGGGGCTACGAGCAGTACTTC.